A single sample is the source of the 27 T cell receptor beta chains below, sequenced in a study of blood T cell repertoires in COVID-19. Clones were sequenced by immunoSEQ multiplex PCR, and TCRdb holds only the in-frame ones, with some missing. The sample carries around 130,000 clones, roughly nine tenths recorded once. The specimen sequenced was peripheral blood. The receptors were sampled from a man between 65 and 80 years old with active or convalescent COVID-19.

With respect to this clone: At one boundary the junction diverges from the germline segment, which might be a read error. The DNA for the CDR3 is TGTGCCAGCAGCCCGGGACAGGCCACGAGGTTT. Protein: CASSPGQATRF. The chain is built from TRBV12-3 or TRBV12-4 and TRBJ2-3, with 8 positions matching TRBD1. The CDR3 length is 11 residues.

The CDR3 DNA is TGTGCCAGCAGCTTAGACCCCGGGACAGGGTCCGGCTACACCTTC. Amino acid sequence: CASSLDPGTGSGYTF. The chain links TRBV5-8 to TRBJ1-2, with 9 bases fitting TRBD1. V dropped 2 bases and J dropped 8; count of bases not matched to a gene: 10. The length of the CDR3 is 15 residues. CDR1 SGHTS and CDR2 YDEGEE come from the germline V gene.

CDR3 coding DNA: TGTGCCAGCAAGCTAGGGACTTCCCCCTACGAGCAGTACTTC. This encodes CASKLGTSPYEQYF. The V and J genes are TRBV6-5 and TRBJ2-7; TRBD2 is a possible D gene (6 bases). Germline CDR1 is MNHEY and CDR2 is SVGAGI. Trimming cost V 7 bases and J 2 bases, with 15 bases left between them. The CDR3 is 14 residues long.

The rearrangement joins TRBV28 to TRBJ1-1; weak D call: TRBD1 (5 bases). Germline V CDR1 and CDR2: MDHEN, SYDVKM. The CDR3 extends over 15 amino acids. V dropped 1 base and J dropped 3 bases, with 12 bases sitting between them. Here the CDR3 reads CASSLFAGPDTEAFF. CDR3 in DNA: TGTGCCAGCAGTTTATTCGCAGGGCCGGACACTGAAGCTTTCTTT.

V usage is TRBV28 and J usage is TRBJ2-1; TRBD2 matches at 7 bases. V lost 1 base, J lost 0 bases, and 9 bases stayed unmatched. The CDR3 is made up of 18 amino acids. Germline CDR1 MDHEN, CDR2 SYDVKM. This CDR3 reads CASSLSGRGRGSYNEQFF. The CDR3 coding sequence is TGTGCCAGCAGTTTATCTGGGAGGGGCAGAGGCTCCTACAATGAGCAGTTCTTC.

The V gene is TRBV10-3, the J gene TRBJ2-7, with D unresolved. Germline V lookup: CDR1 ENHRY, CDR2 SYGVKD. The CDR3 contains 10 residues. V lost 7 bases to trimming and J lost 1 base, with 2 bases between them. The CDR3 here is CAITSYEQYF. CDR3 in DNA: TGTGCCATCACTTCCTACGAGCAGTACTTC.

V gene TRBV7-9 combines with J gene TRBJ1-1, with 8 bases aligning to TRBD1. Germline assignment: CDR1 SEHNR and CDR2 FQNEAQ (reference sequence). J gave up 11 bases and V 5 bases, and 13 bases lay outside the gene matches. This CDR3 contains 14 residues. The CDR3 region has the DNA TGTGCCAGCAGCCTCCCGACAGGGGCGGTGGAGGCTTTCTTT. This translates into CASSLPTGAVEAFF.

The chain is built from TRBV7-4 and TRBJ1-6; TRBD1 might be the D (5 bases). V lost 11 bases and J 7 bases, leaving 18 bases between the germline ends. The CDR3 extends over 14 amino acids. The germline CDR1 and CDR2 sequences are SGHVT and SQSDAQ. The CDR3 DNA reads as TGTGCCCGGGGGGGGACGGGACTCAATTCACCCCTCCACTTT. Translated, it gives CARGGTGLNSPLHF.

CDR3 DNA: TGTGCCAGCAGCTCCGGGACAGCTTCATCACCCCTCCACTTT. As protein: CASSSGTASSPLHF. The chain employs TRBV7-2 and TRBJ1-6; TRBD1 matches at 7 bases. After removal of 4 bases from V and 10 bases from J, the junction contained 7 bases not matched to a gene. This CDR3 is 14 amino acids long. Germline V gene sequence: CDR1 SGHTA, CDR2 FQGNSA.

The CDR3 nucleotides read TGTGCCAGCAGTTCTTCTAGCGGGACCTTAGATACGCAGTATTTT. It translates to CASSSSSGTLDTQYF. The chain has TRBV6-5 and TRBJ2-3; TRBD2 matches at 9 bases. The ends lost 4 bases at V and 5 bases at J; junction bases unmatched: 7. Germline V gives CDR1 MNHEY, CDR2 SVGAGI. The CDR3 is 15 residues long.

The gene calls are TRBV28 and TRBJ2-5; 9 nucleotides align to TRBD1. The CDR3 runs 16 residues. The ends lost 5 bases at V and 0 bases at J; junction bases unmatched: 7. The germline CDR1 and CDR2 sequences are MDHEN and SYDVKM. CDR3 region: CASSTSGQGHQETQYF. In DNA, the CDR3 is TGTGCCAGCAGTACATCTGGACAGGGGCACCAAGAGACCCAGTACTTC.

This chain uses TRBV3-1 (or the pseudogene TRBV3-2) with TRBJ1-3, with 7 bases fitting TRBD1. The CDR3 totals 15 residues. CDR1 is LGHDT, CDR2 YNNKEL, per germline (reference sequence). The ends lost 5 bases at V and 3 bases at J; junction bases unmatched: 7. The DNA of the CDR3 is TGTGCCAGCAGCTCCAGGGGGGTCGATGGAAACACCATATATTTT. It yields the protein CASSSRGVDGNTIYF.

The chain employs TRBV6-6 and TRBJ1-1, with TRBD1 as a possible D gene (6 bases). The germline V gene has CDR1 MNHNY and CDR2 SVGAGI (reference sequence). V was clipped by 5 bases and J by 1 base, with 11 bases between them. This CDR3 contains 14 residues. CDR3: CASSQGQPNTEAFF. In DNA, the CDR3 is TGTGCCAGCAGTCAAGGACAGCCGAACACTGAAGCTTTCTTT.

The chain recombines TRBV4-1 with TRBJ2-7; perhaps TRBD2 as D (6 bases). The CDR3 length is 16 residues. Trimming took off 1 base at V and 2 bases at J, with 15 bases between the two ends. CDR1 is MGHRA and CDR2 is YSYEKL in the germline V gene. The CDR3 nucleotides read TGCGCCAGCAGCCAAGCCCAACTAGCTGGGACCTACGAGCAGTACTTC. This gives the protein CASSQAQLAGTYEQYF.

The chain employs TRBV19 and TRBJ1-5; D not certain. The V gene's germline CDR1 is LNHDA and CDR2 SQIVND (reference sequence). Trimming stripped 5 bases from V and 6 bases from J, with 14 bases between. CDR3 length: 14 residues. The CDR3 loop is CASSYDKRGQPQHF. CDR3 DNA sequence: TGTGCCAGTAGTTATGACAAGCGGGGTCAGCCCCAGCATTTT.

V and J are TRBV5-1 and TRBJ2-7; weak D call: TRBD1 (6 bases). CDR3 length: 15 residues. The germline V gene has CDR1 SGHRS and CDR2 YFSETQ. V lost 0 bases and J lost 1, with 11 bases in between. The CDR3 loop is CASSLEQGRSYEQYF. CDR3 DNA sequence: TGCGCCAGCAGCTTGGAACAGGGAAGGTCCTACGAGCAGTACTTC. The whole variable domain, filled in from reference TRBV5-1 and TRBJ2-7, reads KAGVTQTPRYLIKTRGQQVTLSCSPISGHRSVSWYQQTPGQGLQFLFEYFSETQRNKGNFPGRFSGRQFSNSRSEMNVSTLELGDSALYLCASSLEQGRSYEQYFGPGTRLTVT.

The genes are TRBV5-1 and TRBJ2-7; possible D gene TRBD1, 6 bases. Per germline, CDR1 SGHRS and CDR2 YFSETQ. The CDR3 is 14 amino acids. The V and J ends lost 4 bases and 2 bases respectively, with 13 bases between them. CDR3 sequence: CASSRTQGTYEQYF. Written as DNA, the CDR3 is TGCGCCAGCAGCCGCACACAGGGAACCTACGAGCAGTACTTC.

The J gene is TRBJ1-2, the V gene TRBV5-1; TRBD1 matches at 7 bases. Germline CDR1 is SGHRS and CDR2 is YFSETQ. The CDR3 spans 15 residues. J gave up 6 bases and V 2 bases, and 10 bases lay outside the gene matches. This CDR3 is CASSFPGGRLNGYTF. DNA of the CDR3: TGCGCCAGCAGCTTTCCAGGGGGTCGGTTGAATGGCTACACCTTC.

J is TRBJ2-3 and V is TRBV24-1, with 8 nucleotides matching TRBD2. The CDR3 runs to 15 residues. V lost 7 bases to trimming and J lost 2 bases; unmatched junction nucleotides: 7. The V gene's germline CDR1 is KGHDR and CDR2 SFDVKD. The CDR3 region is CATSRGGGTTDTQYF. CDR3 sequence (DNA): TGTGCCACCAGCCGGGGGGGAGGGACCACAGATACGCAGTATTTT.

V usage is TRBV20-1 and J usage is TRBJ2-7, with a tentative D call TRBD1 (5 bases). The V end was cut by 3 bases, the J end by 3 bases, with 9 bases between. This CDR3 spans 12 amino acids. In germline, CDR1 is DFQATT, CDR2 SNEGSKA (reference sequence). CDR3 amino acids: CSASGHDYEQYF. DNA of the CDR3: TGCAGTGCTAGTGGACATGACTACGAGCAGTACTTC.

J is TRBJ2-7 and V is TRBV6-5, with 12 bases aligning to TRBD2. Germline V lookup: CDR1 MNHEY, CDR2 SVGAGI. The V gene end was trimmed by 2 bases and the J gene end by 4 bases; junction bases not matched to a gene: 0. The CDR3 loop spans 14 amino acids. The DNA of the CDR3 is TGTGCCAGCAGTTACGGACTAGCGGGGTACGAGCAGTACTTC. Its translation: CASSYGLAGYEQYF.

This chain links TRBV3-1 (or the pseudogene TRBV3-2) with TRBJ1-3; D perhaps matches TRBD1 (6 bases). The CDR3 sequence is 17 residues long. Trimming left V 4 bases short and J 0 bases short, with 16 bases between. The germline CDR1 and CDR2 sequences are LGHDT and YNNKEL (reference sequence). This CDR3 reads CASSRYPTGTSGNTIYF. Here the CDR3 DNA reads TGTGCCAGCAGCCGATACCCAACAGGGACCTCTGGAAACACCATATATTTT.

The V and J genes are TRBV28 and TRBJ1-5; tentatively, D is TRBD1 (5 bases). CDR3 length: 13 amino acids. CDR1 MDHEN and CDR2 SYDVKM come from the germline V gene. Deletions cut 5 bases from V and 7 bases from J, with 12 bases between. This CDR3 reads CASSRGKGQPQHF. CDR3 DNA sequence: TGTGCCAGCAGTAGGGGAAAGGGGCAGCCCCAGCATTTT.

This sequence joins TRBV29-1 and TRBJ2-1; a possible D gene is TRBD1 (6 bases). V dropped 6 bases and J dropped 6 bases, with 21 bases sitting between them. The germline CDR1 and CDR2 sequences are SQVTM and ANQGSEA. The CDR3 loop spans 15 amino acids. The CDR3: CSVLIPPGQVNEQFF. CDR3 sequence (DNA): TGCAGCGTACTAATCCCACCGGGACAAGTCAATGAGCAGTTCTTC.

This clone has more than one count but fewer than ten. The chain combines TRBV18 with TRBJ1-2; D remains unclear. V was pared by 6 bases and J by 8 bases, with 16 bases between. CDR3 length: 13 amino acids. Germline values: CDR1 KGHSH, CDR2 LQKENI. DNA for the CDR3: TGTGCCAGCTCGAGAATCGAGGCGAACGGCTACACCTTC. This translates into CASSRIEANGYTF.

The chain couples TRBV6-5 to TRBJ2-3, with D tentatively TRBD1 (6 bases). The CDR3 is made up of 14 amino acids. Germline V gene data show CDR1 as MNHEY and CDR2 as SVGAGI. V was clipped by 5 bases and J by 5 bases, with 14 bases between them. CDR3: CASSNRDIGDTQYF. CDR3 in DNA: TGTGCCAGCAGTAACCGGGACATTGGAGATACGCAGTATTTT.

This CDR3 is CASRETGGLAYEQYF. The CDR3 nucleotides read TGTGCCAGCAGGGAGACAGGGGGTTTGGCCTACGAGCAGTACTTC. The chain combines TRBV2 with TRBJ2-7; the match to TRBD1 covers 9 bases. With 6 bases clipped from V and 2 bases from J, the junction kept 8 bases outside the gene matches. Germline-derived CDR1 and CDR2 are SNHLY and FYNNEI. CDR3 length equals 15 residues.